The source of this T cell receptor (beta chain) is a study of T cell repertoires in cytomegalovirus infection. Regarding the study as a whole: There were HLA-C-restricted CMV-specific TCR beta clonotypes dominating the ex vivo response.

In TCRdb, the reads were re-called with MiXCR into one record per CDR3 protein. The table records around 490,000 distinct CDR3 sequences, approximately 25% of them present only once. The CDR3 extends over 16 amino acids. V lost 7 bases and J lost 1, with 16 bases in between. Germline CDR1 ENHRY, CDR2 SYGVKD. On this clonotype: Its matching antigen is unknown.

The sequenced sample consisted of PBMCs. The chain links TRBV10-3 to TRBJ2-2; D is possibly TRBD2 (5 bases). The TCR sequence derives from a human donor in good health (CMV status not recorded). Some clones in this sample may be carry-over from other donors' samples. The CDR3 loop is CAINSLGGGNTGELFF. The CDR3 DNA sequence: TGTGCCATCAATTCTCTAGGCGGAGGGAACACCGGGGAGCTGTTTTTT.